This T cell receptor beta chain was identified in a study of STAT5B mutations in CD4+ large granular lymphocyte leukemia. Points from the study as a whole: Data were not HLA-matched across samples. Patient CD4-sorted repertoires stayed more clonal than healthy ones after leukemic-clone removal. Main leukemic clonotypes were patient-specific, but about 25% appeared at low frequency elsewhere. TRBV06-family usage was enriched in top patient clones (8/27) versus controls (2/35).

In the case of this clone: Its antigen is not identified.

Sequenced by immunoSEQ multiplex PCR; TCRdb stores in-frame clones only, minus some. The top ten hold approximately 0.3% of the sample, which has 25,000 to 35,000 clones, roughly 80% seen once. The CDR3 is made up of 15 amino acids. Losses at the gene ends were 4 bases for V and 1 base for J; bases not matched to a gene: 4. The germline V gene encodes CDR1 LNHDA and CDR2 SQIVND (reference sequence). The clonotype comes from a human donor in good health. The V call is TRBV19, the J call TRBJ1-5, with 7 bases matching TRBD1. Material: CD4+ T cells from blood buffy coats. This CDR3 is CASSTTDRSNQPQHF. CDR3 nucleotide sequence: TGTGCCAGTAGTACGACGGACAGGAGCAATCAGCCCCAGCATTTT.